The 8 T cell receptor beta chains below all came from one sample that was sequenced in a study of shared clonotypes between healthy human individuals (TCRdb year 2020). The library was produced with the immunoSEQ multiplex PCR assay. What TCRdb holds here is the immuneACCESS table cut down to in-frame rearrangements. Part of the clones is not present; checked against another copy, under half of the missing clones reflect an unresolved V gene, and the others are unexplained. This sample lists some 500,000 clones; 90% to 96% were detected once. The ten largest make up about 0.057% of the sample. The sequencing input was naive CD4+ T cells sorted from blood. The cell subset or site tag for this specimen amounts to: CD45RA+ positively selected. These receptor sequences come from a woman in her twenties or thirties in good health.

The DNA for the CDR3 is TGCGCCAGCACCGCTAGCGGAGACTCCTACAATGAGCAGTTCTTC. Protein sequence: CASTASGDSYNEQFF. The gene calls are TRBV5-1 and TRBJ2-1, with TRBD2 identical over 7 bases. The CDR3 runs 15 residues. In germline, CDR1 is SGHRS, CDR2 YFSETQ. Trimming at V came to 6 bases and at J to 0 bases, leaving 6 bases not matched to a gene.

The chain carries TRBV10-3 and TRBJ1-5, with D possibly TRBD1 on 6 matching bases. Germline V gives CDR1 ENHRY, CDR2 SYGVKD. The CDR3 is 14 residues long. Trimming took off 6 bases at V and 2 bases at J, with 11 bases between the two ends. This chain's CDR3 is CAIRDSTGNQPQHF. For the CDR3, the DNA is TGTGCCATCAGGGACAGCACAGGCAATCAGCCCCAGCATTTT.

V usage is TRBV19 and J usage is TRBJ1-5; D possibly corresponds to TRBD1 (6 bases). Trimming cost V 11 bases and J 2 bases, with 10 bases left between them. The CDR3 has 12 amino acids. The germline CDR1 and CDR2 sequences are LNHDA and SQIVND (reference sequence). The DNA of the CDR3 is TGTGCCGGCAGACAGGGCAATCAGCCCCAGCATTTT. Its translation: CAGRQGNQPQHF.

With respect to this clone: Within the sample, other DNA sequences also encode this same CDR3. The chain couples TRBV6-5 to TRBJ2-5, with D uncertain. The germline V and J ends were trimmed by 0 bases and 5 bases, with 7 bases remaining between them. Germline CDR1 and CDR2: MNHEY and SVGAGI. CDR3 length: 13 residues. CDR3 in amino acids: CASSYSGTETQYF. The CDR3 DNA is TGTGCCAGCAGTTACTCGGGCACGGAGACCCAGTACTTC.

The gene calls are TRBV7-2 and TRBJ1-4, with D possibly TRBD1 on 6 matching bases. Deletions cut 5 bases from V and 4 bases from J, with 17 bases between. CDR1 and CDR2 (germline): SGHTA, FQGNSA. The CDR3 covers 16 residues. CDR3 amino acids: CASSPQAGALNEKLFF. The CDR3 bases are TGTGCCAGCAGCCCCCAAGCGGGGGCTCTTAATGAAAAACTGTTTTTT. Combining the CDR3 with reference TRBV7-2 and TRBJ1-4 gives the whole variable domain GAGVSQSPSNKVTEKGKDVELRCDPISGHTALYWYRQSLGQGLEFLIYFQGNSAPDKSGLPSDRFSAERTGGSVSTLTIQRTQQEDSAVYLCASSPQAGALNEKLFFGSGTQLSVL.

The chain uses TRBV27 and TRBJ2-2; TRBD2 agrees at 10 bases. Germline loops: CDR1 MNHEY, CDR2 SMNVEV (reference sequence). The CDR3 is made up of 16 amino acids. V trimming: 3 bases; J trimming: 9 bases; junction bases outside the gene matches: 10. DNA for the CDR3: TGTGCCAGCAGTTTCGTGGCTAGCGGGAGTCCACGGGAGCTGTTTTTT. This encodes CASSFVASGSPRELFF.

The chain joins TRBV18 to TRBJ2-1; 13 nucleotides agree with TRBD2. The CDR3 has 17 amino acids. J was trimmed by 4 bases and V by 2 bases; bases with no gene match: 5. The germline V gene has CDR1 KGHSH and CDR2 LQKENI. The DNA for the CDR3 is TGTGCCAGCTCACCAAAAGAACTAGCGGGAGGGTACAATGAGCAGTTCTTC. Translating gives CASSPKELAGGYNEQFF.

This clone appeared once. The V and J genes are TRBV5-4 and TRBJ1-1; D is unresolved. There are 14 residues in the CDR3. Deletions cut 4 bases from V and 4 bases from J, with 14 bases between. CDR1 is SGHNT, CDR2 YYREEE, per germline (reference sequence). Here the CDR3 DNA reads TGTGCCAGCAGCCGTCCGGGCCGAGGCACTGAAGCTTTCTTT. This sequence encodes CASSRPGRGTEAFF.